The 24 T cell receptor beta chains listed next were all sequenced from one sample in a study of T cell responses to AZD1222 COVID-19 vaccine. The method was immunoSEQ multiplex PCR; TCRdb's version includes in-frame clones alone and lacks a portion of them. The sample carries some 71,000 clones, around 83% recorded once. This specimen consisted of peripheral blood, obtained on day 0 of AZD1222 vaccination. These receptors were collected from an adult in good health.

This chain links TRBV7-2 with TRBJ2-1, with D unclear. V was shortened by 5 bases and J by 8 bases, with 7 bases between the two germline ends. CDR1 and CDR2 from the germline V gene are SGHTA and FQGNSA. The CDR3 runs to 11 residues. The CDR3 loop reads CASSAYHEQFF. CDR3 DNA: TGTGCCAGCAGCGCTTACCATGAGCAGTTCTTC.

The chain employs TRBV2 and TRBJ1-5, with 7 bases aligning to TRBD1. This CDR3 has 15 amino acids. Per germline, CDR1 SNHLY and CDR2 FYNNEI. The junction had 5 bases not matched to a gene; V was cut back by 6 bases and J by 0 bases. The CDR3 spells CASREDRNSNQPQHF. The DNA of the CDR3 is TGTGCCAGCAGAGAGGACAGGAATAGCAATCAGCCCCAGCATTTT.

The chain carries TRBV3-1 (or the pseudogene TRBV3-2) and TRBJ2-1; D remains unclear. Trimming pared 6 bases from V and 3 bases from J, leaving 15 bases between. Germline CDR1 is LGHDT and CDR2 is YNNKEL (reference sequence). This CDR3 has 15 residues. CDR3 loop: CASSSSIEYYNEQFF. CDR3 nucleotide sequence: TGTGCCAGCAGTTCCTCGATAGAATACTACAATGAGCAGTTCTTC.

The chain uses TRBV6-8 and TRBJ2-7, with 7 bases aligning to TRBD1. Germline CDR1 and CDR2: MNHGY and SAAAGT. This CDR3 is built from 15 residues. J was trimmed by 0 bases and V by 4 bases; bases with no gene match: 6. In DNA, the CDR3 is TGTGCCAGCAGTTCCAGTAGACAGGGCTCCTACGAGCAGTACTTC. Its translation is CASSSSRQGSYEQYF.

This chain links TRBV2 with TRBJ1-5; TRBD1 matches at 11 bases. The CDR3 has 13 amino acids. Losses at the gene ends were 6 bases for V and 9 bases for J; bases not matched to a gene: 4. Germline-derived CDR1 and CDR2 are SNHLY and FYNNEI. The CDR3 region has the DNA TGTGCCAGCAGGGGGACAGGGGGAGCGCCCCAGCATTTT. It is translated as CASRGTGGAPQHF.

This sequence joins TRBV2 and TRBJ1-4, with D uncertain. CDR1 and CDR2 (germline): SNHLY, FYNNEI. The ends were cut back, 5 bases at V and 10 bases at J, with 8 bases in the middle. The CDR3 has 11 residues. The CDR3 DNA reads TGTGCCAGCAGTATACGTTTAAAACTGTTTTTT. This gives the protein CASSIRLKLFF.

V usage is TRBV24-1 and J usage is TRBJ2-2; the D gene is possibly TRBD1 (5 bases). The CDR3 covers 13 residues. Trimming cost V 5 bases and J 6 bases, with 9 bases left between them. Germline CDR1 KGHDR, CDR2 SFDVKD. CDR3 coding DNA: TGTGCCACCAGTGTTTCAGGGTCCGGGGAGCTGTTTTTT. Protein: CATSVSGSGELFF.

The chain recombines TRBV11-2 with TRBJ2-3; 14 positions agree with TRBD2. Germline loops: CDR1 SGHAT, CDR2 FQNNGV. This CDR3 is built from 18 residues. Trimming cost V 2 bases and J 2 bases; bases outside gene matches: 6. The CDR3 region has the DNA TGTGCCAGCAGCTTAACCTGGACTAGCGGGGGGACCACAGATACGCAGTATTTT. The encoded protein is CASSLTWTSGGTTDTQYF.

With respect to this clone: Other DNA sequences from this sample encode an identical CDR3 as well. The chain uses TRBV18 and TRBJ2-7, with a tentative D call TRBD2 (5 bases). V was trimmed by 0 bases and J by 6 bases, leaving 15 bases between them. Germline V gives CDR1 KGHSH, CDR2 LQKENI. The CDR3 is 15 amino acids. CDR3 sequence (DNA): TGTGCCAGCTCACCACCGGCTAGGAGCGGCTCCGAGCAGTACTTC. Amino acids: CASSPPARSGSEQYF. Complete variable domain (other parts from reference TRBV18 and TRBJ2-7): NAGVMQNPRHLVRRRGQEARLRCSPMKGHSHVYWYRQLPEEGLKFMVYLQKENIIDESGMPKERFSAEFPKEGPSILRIQQVVRGDSAAYFCASSPPARSGSEQYFGPGTRLTVT.

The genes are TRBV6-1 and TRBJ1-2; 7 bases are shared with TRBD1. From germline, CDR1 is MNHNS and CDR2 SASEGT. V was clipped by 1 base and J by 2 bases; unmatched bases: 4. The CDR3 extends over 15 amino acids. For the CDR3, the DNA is TGTGCCAGCAGTGAAGAACAAGGGGGCAACTATGGCTACACCTTC. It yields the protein CASSEEQGGNYGYTF.

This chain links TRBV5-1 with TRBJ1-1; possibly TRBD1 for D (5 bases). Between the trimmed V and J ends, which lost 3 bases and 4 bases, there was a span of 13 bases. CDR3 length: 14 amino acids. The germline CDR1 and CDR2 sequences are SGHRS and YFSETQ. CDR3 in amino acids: CASSYLGGGTEAFF. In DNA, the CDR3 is TGCGCCAGCAGCTACCTCGGGGGAGGCACTGAAGCTTTCTTT.

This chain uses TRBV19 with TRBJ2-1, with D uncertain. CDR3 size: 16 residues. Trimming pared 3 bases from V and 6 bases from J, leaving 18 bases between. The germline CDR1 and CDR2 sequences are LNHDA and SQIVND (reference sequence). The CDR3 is CASSIDGARSLNEQFF. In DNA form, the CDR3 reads TGTGCCAGTAGTATTGATGGCGCCCGAAGCCTCAATGAGCAGTTCTTC.

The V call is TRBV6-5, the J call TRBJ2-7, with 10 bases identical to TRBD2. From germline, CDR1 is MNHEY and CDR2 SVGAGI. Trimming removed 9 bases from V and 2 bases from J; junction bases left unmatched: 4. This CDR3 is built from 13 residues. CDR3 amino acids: CASTGLAAYEQYF. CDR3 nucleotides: TGTGCCAGTACCGGACTAGCGGCCTACGAGCAGTACTTC.

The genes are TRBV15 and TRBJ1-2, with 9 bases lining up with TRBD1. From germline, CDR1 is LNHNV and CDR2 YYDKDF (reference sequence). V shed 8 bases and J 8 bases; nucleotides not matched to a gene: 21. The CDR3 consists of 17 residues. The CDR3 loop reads CATEKVASLQGAGGYTF. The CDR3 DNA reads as TGTGCCACCGAGAAGGTAGCCAGCTTACAGGGGGCAGGAGGCTACACCTTC.

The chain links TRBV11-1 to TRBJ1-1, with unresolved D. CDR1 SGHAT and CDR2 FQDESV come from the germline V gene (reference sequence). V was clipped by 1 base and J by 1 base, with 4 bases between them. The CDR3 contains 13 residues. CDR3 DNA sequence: TGTGCCAGCAGCTTAGTGGGGAACACTGAAGCTTTCTTT. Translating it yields CASSLVGNTEAFF.

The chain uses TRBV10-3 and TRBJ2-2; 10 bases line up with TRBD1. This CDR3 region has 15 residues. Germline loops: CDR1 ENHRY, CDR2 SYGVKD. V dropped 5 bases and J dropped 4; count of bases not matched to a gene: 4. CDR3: CAISFDRGPTGELFF. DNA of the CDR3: TGTGCCATCAGTTTCGACAGGGGGCCCACCGGGGAGCTGTTTTTT.

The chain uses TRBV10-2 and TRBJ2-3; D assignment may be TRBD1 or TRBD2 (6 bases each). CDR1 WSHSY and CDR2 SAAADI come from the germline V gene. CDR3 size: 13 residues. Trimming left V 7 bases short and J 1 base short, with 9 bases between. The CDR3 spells CASTGAGTDTQYF. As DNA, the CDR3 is TGCGCCAGCACGGGGGCTGGCACAGATACGCAGTATTTT.

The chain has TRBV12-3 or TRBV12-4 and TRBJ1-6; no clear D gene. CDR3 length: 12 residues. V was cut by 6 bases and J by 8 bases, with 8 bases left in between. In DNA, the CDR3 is TGTGCCAGCAGGAGCAGATATTCACCCCTCCACTTT. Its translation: CASRSRYSPLHF.

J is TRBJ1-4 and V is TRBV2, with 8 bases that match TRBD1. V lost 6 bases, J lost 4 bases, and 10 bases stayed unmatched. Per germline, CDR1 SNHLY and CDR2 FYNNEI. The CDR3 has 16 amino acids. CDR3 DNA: TGTGCCAGCAGGCCGGGACAGGCCCGTCTTAATGAAAAACTGTTTTTT. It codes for CASRPGQARLNEKLFF.

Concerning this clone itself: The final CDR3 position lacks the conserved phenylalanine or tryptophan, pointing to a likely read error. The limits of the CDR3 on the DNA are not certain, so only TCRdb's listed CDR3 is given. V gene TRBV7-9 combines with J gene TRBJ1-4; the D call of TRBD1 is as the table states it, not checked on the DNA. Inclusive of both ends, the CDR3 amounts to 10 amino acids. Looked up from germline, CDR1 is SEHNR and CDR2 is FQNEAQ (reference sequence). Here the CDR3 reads CASSPRTGGI.

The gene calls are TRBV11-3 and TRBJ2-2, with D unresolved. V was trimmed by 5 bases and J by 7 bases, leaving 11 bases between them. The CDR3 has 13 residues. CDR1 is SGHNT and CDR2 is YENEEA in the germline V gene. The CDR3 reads CASSRDRGGELFF. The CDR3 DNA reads TGTGCCAGCAGCCGCGATAGAGGCGGGGAGCTGTTTTTT.

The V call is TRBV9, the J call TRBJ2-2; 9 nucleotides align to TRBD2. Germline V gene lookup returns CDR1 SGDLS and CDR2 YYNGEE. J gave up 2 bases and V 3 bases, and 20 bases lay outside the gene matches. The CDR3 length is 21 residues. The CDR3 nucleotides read TGTGCCAGCAGCGCAGAGACCTCCGGGACTAGCCTAACTCTAAACACCGGGGAGCTGTTTTTT. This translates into CASSAETSGTSLTLNTGELFF.

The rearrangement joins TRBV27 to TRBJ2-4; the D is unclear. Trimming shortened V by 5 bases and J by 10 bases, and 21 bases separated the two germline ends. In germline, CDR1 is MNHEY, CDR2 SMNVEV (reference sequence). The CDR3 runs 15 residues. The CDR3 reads CASSLTFPGPTIQYF. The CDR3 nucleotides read TGTGCCAGCAGTCTGACTTTTCCTGGGCCCACGATTCAGTACTTC.

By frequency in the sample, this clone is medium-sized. Written as DNA, the CDR3 is TGTGCCAGCAGTTCGTCGACAGGGGGGGCCACCGGGGAGCTGTTTTTT. Its translation is CASSSSTGGATGELFF. This chain connects TRBV6-5 to TRBJ2-2; the match to TRBD1 covers 9 bases. V lost 4 bases, J lost 4 bases, and 7 bases stayed unmatched. Germline V gene lookup returns CDR1 MNHEY and CDR2 SVGAGI. The CDR3 runs to 16 residues.